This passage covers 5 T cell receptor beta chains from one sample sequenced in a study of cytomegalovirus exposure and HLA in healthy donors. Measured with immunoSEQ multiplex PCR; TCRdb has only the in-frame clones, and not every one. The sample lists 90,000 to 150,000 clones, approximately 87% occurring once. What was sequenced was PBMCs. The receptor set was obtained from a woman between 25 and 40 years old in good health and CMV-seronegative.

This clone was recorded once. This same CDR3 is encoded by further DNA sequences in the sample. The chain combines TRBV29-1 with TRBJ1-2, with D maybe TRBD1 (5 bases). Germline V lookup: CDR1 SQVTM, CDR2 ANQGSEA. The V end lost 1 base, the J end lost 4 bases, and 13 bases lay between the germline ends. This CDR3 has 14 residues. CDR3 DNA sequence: TGCAGCGTTGAAGGGAGGGGTCGGAGCTATGGCTACACCTTC. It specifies CSVEGRGRSYGYTF.

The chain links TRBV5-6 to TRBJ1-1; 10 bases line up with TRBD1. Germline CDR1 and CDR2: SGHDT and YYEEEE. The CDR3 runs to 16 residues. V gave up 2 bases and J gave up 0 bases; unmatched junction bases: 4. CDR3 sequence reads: CASSFDRGHLNTEAFF. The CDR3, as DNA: TGTGCCAGCAGCTTTGACAGGGGGCATCTGAACACTGAAGCTTTCTTT.

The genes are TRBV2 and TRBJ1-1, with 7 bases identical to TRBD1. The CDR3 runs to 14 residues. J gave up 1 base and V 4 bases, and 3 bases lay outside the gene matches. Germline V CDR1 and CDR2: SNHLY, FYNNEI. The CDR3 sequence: CASSGGQWNTEAFF. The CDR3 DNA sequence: TGTGCCAGCAGTGGGGGACAGTGGAACACTGAAGCTTTCTTT.

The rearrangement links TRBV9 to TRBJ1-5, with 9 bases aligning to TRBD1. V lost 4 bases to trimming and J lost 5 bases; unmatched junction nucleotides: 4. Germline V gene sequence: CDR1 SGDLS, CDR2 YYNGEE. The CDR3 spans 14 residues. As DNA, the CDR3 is TGTGCCAGCAGCAGAGGACAGGGGTATCAGCCCCAGCATTTT. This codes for CASSRGQGYQPQHF.

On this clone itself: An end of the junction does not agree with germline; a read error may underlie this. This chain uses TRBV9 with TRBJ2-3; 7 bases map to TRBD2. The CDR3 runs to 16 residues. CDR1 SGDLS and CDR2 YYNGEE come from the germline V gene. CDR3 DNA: TGTGCCAGCACCGTAGGTCTAGCGGAGGACACAGATACGCAGTATTTT. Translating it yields CASTVGLAEDTDTQYF.